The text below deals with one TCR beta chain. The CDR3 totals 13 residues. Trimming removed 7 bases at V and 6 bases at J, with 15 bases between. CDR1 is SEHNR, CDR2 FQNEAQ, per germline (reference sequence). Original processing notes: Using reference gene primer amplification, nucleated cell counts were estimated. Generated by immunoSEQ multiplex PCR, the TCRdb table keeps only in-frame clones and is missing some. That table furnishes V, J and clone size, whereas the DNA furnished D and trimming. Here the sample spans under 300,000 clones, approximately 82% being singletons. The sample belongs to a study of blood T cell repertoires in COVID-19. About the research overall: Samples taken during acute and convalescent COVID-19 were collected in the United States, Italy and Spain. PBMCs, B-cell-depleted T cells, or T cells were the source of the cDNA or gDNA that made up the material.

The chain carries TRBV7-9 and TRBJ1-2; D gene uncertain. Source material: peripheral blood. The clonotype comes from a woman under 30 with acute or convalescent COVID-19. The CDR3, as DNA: TGTGCCAGCACCCAAGCAGCGGATCATGGCTACACCTTC. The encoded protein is CASTQAADHGYTF.